A selection of T cell receptor beta chains follows, all from one sample in a study of blood T cells in healthy people across ages. TCRdb fed the 5' RACE reads into MiXCR, producing one record per CDR3 protein. This table holds over a million distinct CDR3 sequences, roughly two fifths found once. Sequencing input: blood. These receptors were collected from a woman younger than 35 in good health. Each CDR3 is given with its conserved first and last residue. A D gene is named only where the DNA matches it firmly. Not all rows give a size; the values are once, few, many and, for expanded clones, a class.

cdr3_nt cdr3_aa v_call clone_size j_call d_call
TGTGCCAGCTCACCACCGGGAGACAACGAGCAGTACTTC CASSPPGDNEQYF TRBV18 . TRBJ2-7 .
TGTGCCAGCAGTGTATACGGTCAAGAGACCCAGTACTTC CASSVYGQETQYF TRBV2 once TRBJ2-5 .
TGCAGTGCCCCCTGGGTAGCGGGAGAGAGCACAGATACGCAGTATTTT CSAPWVAGESTDTQYF TRBV20-1 . TRBJ2-3 TRBD2
TGCAGTGCCACCGACAGGGTGGGGGGCTACACCTTC CSATDRVGGYTF TRBV20-1 few TRBJ1-2 TRBD1
TGTGCCAGCAGTTCTCCCCCGGGACACCACCTCACCTTC CASSSPPGHHLTF TRBV27 few TRBJ1-2 .
TGTGCCATCAGAGCTGCCCAGGGGGGCCGAGCTTTCTTT CAIRAAQGGRAFF TRBV10-3 . TRBJ1-1 TRBD1
TGTGCCAGCAGCGCCTACAGGGGGCGAGTCACAGATACGCAGTATTTT CASSAYRGRVTDTQYF TRBV11-2 few TRBJ2-3 TRBD1
TGTGCCAGCGGCGGGACTAGCTACCTTCAGAACACCGGGGAGCTGTTTTTT CASGGTSYLQNTGELFF TRBV7-9 few TRBJ2-2 TRBD2
TGTGCCTCTACATACGAGCAGTACTTC CASTYEQYF TRBV7-3 . TRBJ2-7 .
TGCGCCAGCAGCTTGTTGTTCGGGGTGGAGACCCAGTACTTC CASSLLFGVETQYF TRBV5-1 . TRBJ2-5 .
TGTGCCAGCAGTGGAGGGTACAACTATGGCTACACCTTC CASSGGYNYGYTF TRBV25-1 many TRBJ1-2 .
TGTGCTAGTGGTTTGGTCCCCGGACTAGCGGGCTCCTACAATGAGCAGTACTTC CASGLVPGLAGSYNEQYF TRBV12-5 few TRBJ2-7 TRBD2
TGTGCCAGCAGCTTAAGCTGGACTAGCGGGGGGGCCAGGTCCCCAGATACGCAGTATTTT CASSLSWTSGGARSPDTQYF TRBV7-9 . TRBJ2-3 TRBD2
TGTGCCAGCAACGACGACAGGGGGCAGCCCCAGCATTTT CASNDDRGQPQHF TRBV6-6 few TRBJ1-5 TRBD1
TGTGCCAGCATCATAGACAGGGGTGAGACCCAGTACTTC CASIIDRGETQYF TRBV2 few TRBJ2-5 TRBD1
TGCGCCAGCAGCTCACAAAGCTCTGAGCAGTTCTTC CASSSQSSEQFF TRBV5-1 few TRBJ2-1 .
TGCGCCAGCTCGCTAAGCGGGGGGGCCGACCAAGAGACCCAGTACTTC CASSLSGGADQETQYF TRBV5-1 . TRBJ2-5 TRBD2
TGTGCCGGCAGCGAGGGTGTCTCCTACAATGAGCAGTTCTTC CAGSEGVSYNEQFF TRBV9 once TRBJ2-1 .
TGCGCCAGCAGCTCGGCACGCTCGTCAGCTAACTATGGCTACACCTTC CASSSARSSANYGYTF TRBV5-1 . TRBJ1-2 .
TGTGCCTCGGAGGGGGCACGCGACGAGCAGTACTTC CASEGARDEQYF TRBV6-6 . TRBJ2-7 .
TGTGCCAGCAGTTCCAAACTAGCAGCCAATGAGCAGTACTTC CASSSKLAANEQYF TRBV6-5 . TRBJ2-7 .
TGTGCTGGGGGAGGACACAATGAGCAGTTCTTC CAGGGHNEQFF TRBV6-2/TRBV6-3 . TRBJ2-1 .
TGTGCCGGTACCGAATATCTACAGGGCGGCACGGAGCAGTACTTC CAGTEYLQGGTEQYF TRBV6-5 . TRBJ2-5 .
TGTGCCAGCAGTATCCGGACAGGCGTCTATGGCTACACCTTC CASSIRTGVYGYTF TRBV6-6 . TRBJ1-2 TRBD1
TGTGCCAGCAGTTACGGGGGCAGGAACACTGAAGCTTTCTTT CASSYGGRNTEAFF TRBV6-5 many TRBJ1-1 .
TGTGCCAGCAGCCCCCCCGAATCCGAATACTATGGCTACACCTTC CASSPPESEYYGYTF TRBV7-9 . TRBJ1-2 .
TGTGCCAGCTCACCTCGGGCAGTGCCGAACACTGAAGCTTTCTTT CASSPRAVPNTEAFF TRBV18 . TRBJ1-1 .
TGTGCCAGCAGTCCTGTCCCCCTCTCCCATGGGCATCAGCCCCAGCATTTT CASSPVPLSHGHQPQHF TRBV27 few TRBJ1-5 .
TGCAGTGCACCTCCCCCGGGACAGGACAATCAGCCCCAGCATTTT CSAPPPGQDNQPQHF TRBV20-1 once TRBJ1-5 TRBD1
TGTGCCAGCTCTCGAGGTGCGTCTGGGGCCAACGTCCTGACTTTC CASSRGASGANVLTF TRBV18 . TRBJ2-6 .
TGTGCCAGCCACGACGTGGGACTAGCGGGGAATGAGCAGTTCTTC CASHDVGLAGNEQFF TRBV12-3/TRBV12-4 once TRBJ2-1 TRBD2
TGCGCCAGCAGCCCGACTTCTCAGGCAAGCAGAGGGGAGCTGTTTTTT CASSPTSQASRGELFF TRBV4-3 . TRBJ2-2 .
TGCAGCGTTGATTTCCCGACCGGGACTCGAAATGGCTACACCTTC CSVDFPTGTRNGYTF TRBV29-1 few TRBJ1-2 .
TGTGCCAGCAGCTACCGGACGGACGCTAACTATGGCTACACCTTC CASSYRTDANYGYTF TRBV5-4 few TRBJ1-2 .
TGCGCCAGCAGCCAACTGCTAGCGGGAAATACCGGGGAGTTGTTTTTT CASSQLLAGNTGELFF TRBV4-3 few TRBJ2-2 TRBD2
TGCGCCAGCAGCTTGATCCAAGGCACAGATACGCAGTATTTT CASSLIQGTDTQYF TRBV5-1 few TRBJ2-3 .
TGCGCCAGCAGCCACGGACAGTTCCGAAACACTGAAGCTTTCTTT CASSHGQFRNTEAFF TRBV4-1 . TRBJ1-1 .
TGCGCCAGCAGCCAAGGACAGGGCGGCACTGAAGCTTTCTTT CASSQGQGGTEAFF TRBV4-1 . TRBJ1-1 TRBD1
TGTGCCACTACGGGGACTAGCGGGAGTAGGACAGATACGCAGTATTTT CATTGTSGSRTDTQYF TRBV21-1 . TRBJ2-3 .
TGCAGCGTAGCAGACGTTCTCAATGAGCAGTACTTC CSVADVLNEQYF TRBV29-1 . TRBJ2-7 .
TGCAGTGCTAGAGTAGTAAGAGGGACTAGCAACTACAATGAGCAGTTCTTC CSARVVRGTSNYNEQFF TRBV20-1 few TRBJ2-1 TRBD2
TGTGCCATCAGTGAGGGTGGGGAGACCCAGTACTTC CAISEGGETQYF TRBV10-3 many TRBJ2-5 .
TGTGCCATCAGTGCGGCAGGGGGACCCTCCTACGAGCAGTACTTC CAISAAGGPSYEQYF TRBV10-3 . TRBJ2-7 TRBD1
TGTGCCAGCAGTCTGGACGGGGCCACAGATACGCAGTATTTT CASSLDGATDTQYF TRBV12-3/TRBV12-4 many TRBJ2-3 .
TGCGCCAGCAGCCAAGAGACGGGCCCTTTTACCCTCCACTTT CASSQETGPFTLHF TRBV4-1 few TRBJ1-6 .
TGTGCCAGCAGCGAAAGGCCATGGGGGGAAGATACGCAGTATTTT CASSERPWGEDTQYF TRBV7-3 . TRBJ2-3 .
TGTGCCAGCAGCCCCCGCGCTGCCCGAGATACGCAGTATTTT CASSPRAARDTQYF TRBV7-2 few TRBJ2-3 .
TGTGCCAGCAGCGGGACCGCTACTATCTACAATGAGCAGTTCTTC CASSGTATIYNEQFF TRBV7-9 . TRBJ2-1 .
TGTGCCAGCACCGGTGGCAATGAGCAGTTCTTC CASTGGNEQFF TRBV7-9 many TRBJ2-1 .
TGTGCCAGCAGTGCGGACACGGCGGGTGGGCAGTACTTC CASSADTAGGQYF TRBV6-5 . TRBJ2-7 .